This T cell receptor beta chain was sequenced for a study of blood T cell repertoires in COVID-19. Looking at the study overall: Acute and convalescent COVID-19 specimens originated in the United States, Italy and Spain. T cells, B-cell-depleted T cells, or PBMCs supplied cDNA or gDNA.

This clone was counted a few times. Germline CDR1 reads MGHRA; CDR2 reads YSYEKL. The CDR3 contains 16 residues. V gave up 4 bases and J gave up 1 base, with 14 bases separating them. Original methodology: Counts of nucleated cells, estimated from reference gene primer amplification, were obtained. Method: immunoSEQ multiplex PCR; TCRdb's copy keeps in-frame clones and lacks some. The DNA gave D and trimming, while V, J and clone size come from that table. The table has about 200,000 clones, roughly nine tenths seen once. Sequenced sample: peripheral blood. This clonotype was obtained from a woman between 65 and 79 years old with acute or convalescent COVID-19. V usage is TRBV4-1 and J usage is TRBJ1-5, with D maybe TRBD1 (6 bases). This CDR3 is CASSLQGSGSNQPQHF. As DNA, the CDR3 is TGCGCCAGCAGCCTACAGGGATCCGGGAGCAATCAGCCCCAGCATTTT.